Sequencing of this T cell receptor (beta chain) was carried out in a study of control samples from healthy donors and cancer patients. Sequencing was performed with immunoSEQ multiplex PCR; in TCRdb, only in-frame clones are kept and a portion is missing. The sample contains under 65,000 clones, 75% to 95% of which appear only once. This clone appeared once. This CDR3 spans 12 amino acids. CDR1 is GTSNPN, CDR2 SVGIG, per germline (reference sequence). Trimming removed 1 base from V and 5 bases from J, with 8 bases in between. The V gene is TRBV30, the J gene TRBJ1-1; maybe TRBD1 (6 bases). Sequenced material: PBMCs. This TCR came from a man in his thirties or forties with colorectal cancer. Written as DNA, the CDR3 is TGTGCCTGGAGTGGACAGGTTACTGAAGCTTTCTTT. Protein sequence: CAWSGQVTEAFF.